A single T cell receptor (beta chain) is shown here with its context. The antigen is not known. CDR1 and CDR2 from the germline V gene are MDHEN and SYDVKM. Trimming removed 0 bases from V and 1 base from J, with 8 bases in between. This CDR3 contains 15 residues. These data come from a study of cytomegalovirus exposure and HLA in healthy donors. Study observations and caveats: The TCR clusters that emerged in the first cohort tended, a later analysis found, to co-occur in the 120 validation repertoires.

Using immunoSEQ multiplex PCR, the repertoire was profiled, and TCRdb retains in-frame clones only, with some absent. The table lists 110,000 to 150,000 clones, about 94% of them singletons. The chain employs TRBV28 and TRBJ2-3, with D uncertain. Specimen: PBMCs. The receptor's source is a man in his late teens or twenties in good health and CMV-seropositive. Here the CDR3 DNA reads TGTGCCAGCAGTTTATGGGCTCAGGGCACAGATACGCAGTATTTT. Translated, it gives CASSLWAQGTDTQYF.